The present entry profiles one T cell receptor beta chain with its context. Antigen unknown. This entry is derived from a study of cytomegalovirus exposure and HLA in healthy donors. The study's findings and limits: In a later analysis, TCR beta V- and J-gene trimming was associated with a missense DCLRE1C variant. One cluster of highly shared sequence variants probably arose as a sequencing artifact.

60 Vbeta and 13 Jbeta primers were used in PCR. The table came from immunoSEQ multiplex PCR; TCRdb's copy has only in-frame clones and leaves some out. The sample lists more than 95,000 clones; approximately 70% were seen once. CDR3 size: 12 residues. V shed 3 bases and J shed 6 bases, with 5 bases lying between them. Germline lookup yields CDR1 LNHDA and CDR2 SQIVND (reference sequence). V and J are TRBV19 and TRBJ2-2; D uncertain. This TCR derives from a woman aged 40-49 years in good health and CMV-seropositive. The specimen sequenced was PBMCs. CDR3 sequence reads: CASSIRAGELFF. CDR3 DNA sequence: TGTGCCAGTAGTATTCGGGCCGGGGAGCTGTTTTTT.